Presented here are 28 T cell receptor beta chains from one specimen sequenced in a study of regulatory T cells in long-lasting Graves disease. To make TCR beta libraries, researchers used iRepertoire HTBI primers and Arm-PCR of CDR3 regions. MiXCR, applied by TCRdb to the multiplex PCR reads, yields one record per CDR3 protein. The sample lists 350,000 to 550,000 distinct CDR3 sequences, approximately 15% occurring once. Time point reported: newly diagnosed GD, antithyroid drugs for less than 3 months. The TCR library was prepared using RNA isolated from PBMCs. The sample was also linked to a second study, of T cells in Graves' hyperthyroidism and ophthalmopathy.

The source material was peripheral blood mononuclear cells (PBMCs), sampled at new diagnosis, from a patient treated with antithyroid drugs. Receptor source: a woman aged 50 to 65 with Graves disease.

The table lists this clonotype with a few counts. The V call is TRBV4-1, the J call TRBJ2-2; maybe TRBD1 (7 bases). The length of the CDR3 is 19 residues. Trimming cost V 0 bases and J 10 bases, with 27 bases left between them. Germline CDR1 is MGHRA and CDR2 is YSYEKL. The CDR3: CASSQDGKGGGSFRKELFF. CDR3 bases: TGCGCCAGCAGCCAAGATGGGAAAGGAGGGGGCTCATTCAGGAAGGAGCTGTTTTTT.

This clonotype was seen a few times. The genes are TRBV4-2 and TRBJ1-2; possibly TRBD1 for D (5 bases). The germline gives CDR1 LGHNA, CDR2 YNFKEQ. The CDR3 covers 16 residues. V was cut by 0 bases and J by 0 bases, with 11 bases left in between. The CDR3 DNA sequence: TGTGCCAGCAGCCAAGAGGTAACAGGCTCTAACTATGGCTACACCTTC. Translating it yields CASSQEVTGSNYGYTF.

This clonotype was seen a handful of times. This chain links TRBV16 with TRBJ2-1, with TRBD1 matching 8 bases. Germline-derived CDR1 and CDR2 are KGHSY and FQNENV. The CDR3 extends over 18 amino acids. Losses at the gene ends were 2 bases for V and 2 bases for J; bases not matched to a gene: 11. The CDR3 here is CASSQRRGQVLTYNEQFF. CDR3 DNA: TGTGCCAGCAGCCAACGGCGGGGACAGGTGCTTACCTACAATGAGCAGTTCTTC.

The chain couples TRBV9 to TRBJ2-1; 7 bases match TRBD2. Per the germline V gene, CDR1 is SGDLS and CDR2 is YYNGEE. The J segment lost 3 bases and the V segment lost 7 bases, leaving 7 bases of the junction unmatched. The CDR3 is 14 residues long. The CDR3 region is CASALGGGYNEQFF. The DNA for the CDR3 is TGTGCCAGCGCGTTGGGGGGGGGCTACAATGAGCAGTTCTTC.

This clonotype was counted many times. The chain is built from TRBV20-1 and TRBJ1-1; D gene unclear. The CDR3 is 13 amino acids. The V gene lost 6 bases and the J gene lost 5 bases, with 16 bases spanning the gap. Germline values: CDR1 DFQATT, CDR2 SNEGSKA (reference sequence). CDR3: CSAPGPRVTEAFF. DNA for the CDR3: TGCAGTGCCCCCGGCCCCAGAGTGACTGAAGCTTTCTTT.

Ten or more counts support this clonotype. The gene calls are TRBV6-5 and TRBJ1-2, with 11 bases lining up with TRBD1. From germline, CDR1 is MNHEY and CDR2 SVGAGI. The J segment lost 7 bases and the V segment lost 2 bases, leaving 30 bases of the junction unmatched. This CDR3 is 23 amino acids long. The CDR3 region is CASSYIHPDLNRTGGSHGGGYTF. CDR3 DNA: TGTGCCAGCAGTTACATACACCCGGATTTGAACCGGACAGGGGGCAGTCACGGAGGTGGCTACACCTTC.

CDR3 DNA: TGTGCCAGCAGTTTCCCAGGGGTACACTCACCCCTCCACTTT. Protein sequence: CASSFPGVHSPLHF. The rearrangement joins TRBV27 to TRBJ1-6; tentatively, D is TRBD1 (6 bases). Trimming stripped 3 bases from V and 10 bases from J, with 13 bases between. The CDR3 runs 14 residues. CDR1 is MNHEY, CDR2 SMNVEV, per germline (reference sequence).

The V and J genes are TRBV9 and TRBJ2-7; 8 positions match TRBD1. Per the germline V gene, CDR1 is SGDLS and CDR2 is YYNGEE. The CDR3 has 15 residues. The V segment lost 0 bases and the J segment 5 bases; nucleotides outside the gene matches: 7. Here the CDR3 DNA reads TGTGCCAGCAGCGTAGGGGGAGGACAGGGCAACGAGCAGTACTTC. Its protein product is CASSVGGGQGNEQYF.

This clonotype was recorded many times. This sequence joins TRBV3-1 and TRBJ1-1; TRBD1 agrees at 7 bases. V dropped 2 bases and J dropped 2; count of bases not matched to a gene: 5. The CDR3 has 15 residues. From germline, CDR1 is LGHDT and CDR2 YNNKEL (reference sequence). The CDR3 DNA reads TGTGCCAGCAGCCAAAGGGGGACAGACAACACTGAAGCTTTCTTT. Its protein product is CASSQRGTDNTEAFF.

This clonotype was seen ten or more times. V gene TRBV12-3 or TRBV12-4 combines with J gene TRBJ2-1; 7 bases map to TRBD2. The CDR3 sequence is 15 residues long. With V trimmed by 3 bases and J by 8 bases, 10 bases remained unmatched. The CDR3 sequence: CASSLLASGPHEQFF. The CDR3 bases are TGTGCCAGCAGTTTGCTCGCTAGCGGCCCCCATGAGCAGTTCTTC.

The rearrangement uses TRBV7-9 and TRBJ2-3; unclear D gene. The V gene lost 3 bases and the J gene lost 1 base, with 11 bases spanning the gap. Germline CDR1 and CDR2: SEHNR and FQNEAQ (reference sequence). This CDR3 is 15 amino acids long. The CDR3 bases are TGTGCCAGCAGCTTGGTGGGTACGGGCACAGATACGCAGTATTTT. It specifies CASSLVGTGTDTQYF.

There are a few counts of this clonotype. V is TRBV11-2 and J is TRBJ2-7; 8 bases map to TRBD2. V gave up 5 bases and J gave up 3 bases; unmatched junction bases: 12. The CDR3 has 16 residues. Germline V gene data show CDR1 as SGHAT and CDR2 as FQNNGV. The CDR3 DNA reads TGTGCCAGCAGCCAAGATCGAACTAGCGGCCTCTACGAGCAGTACTTC. This translates into CASSQDRTSGLYEQYF.

CDR3 region: CASRSGRDGTLYGYTF. DNA for the CDR3: TGTGCCAGCCGGTCGGGCCGGGATGGAACGCTCTATGGCTACACCTTC. The chain carries TRBV2 and TRBJ1-2, with no clear D. Trimming shortened V by 8 bases and J by 4 bases, and 23 bases separated the two germline ends. Per germline, CDR1 SNHLY and CDR2 FYNNEI. CDR3 length: 16 residues.

This clonotype was counted at least ten times. This chain connects TRBV28 to TRBJ2-7; the D call may be TRBD1 or TRBD2 (5 bases each). CDR1 MDHEN and CDR2 SYDVKM come from the germline V gene. The CDR3 is 15 residues long. The V end lost 8 bases, the J end lost 1 base, and 18 bases lay between the germline ends. The CDR3 nucleotides are TGTGCCAGCCGTCTGTCCCGGGACCGATCCTACGAGCAGTACTTC. It codes for CASRLSRDRSYEQYF.

Concerning this clonotype itself: It may be a read error: a sequence one base away is much more abundant. The genes are TRBV7-3 and TRBJ2-2; D is undetermined. Germline V CDR1 and CDR2: SGHTA, FQGTGA. The V end lost 5 bases, the J end lost 7 bases, and 11 bases lay between the germline ends. The CDR3 totals 13 residues. CDR3 protein: CASSPTSDGELFF. CDR3 in DNA: TGTGCCAGCAGCCCGACCTCGGACGGGGAGCTGTTTTTT.

This clonotype was counted at least ten times. The V gene is TRBV27, the J gene TRBJ2-7; 7 bases align to TRBD2. V was clipped by 2 bases and J by 0 bases; unmatched bases: 1. Germline V CDR1 and CDR2: MNHEY, SMNVEV (reference sequence). This CDR3 region has 14 residues. The CDR3: CASSLTSDSYEQYF. CDR3 in DNA: TGTGCCAGCAGTTTAACTAGCGACTCCTACGAGCAGTACTTC.

This clonotype occurred many times. The rearrangement joins TRBV20-1 to TRBJ2-1; maybe TRBD1 (6 bases). The CDR3 contains 14 residues. Germline V gene lookup returns CDR1 DFQATT and CDR2 SNEGSKA (reference sequence). V shed 7 bases and J shed 4 bases, with 17 bases lying between them. CDR3 nucleotides: TGCAGTGGACAGGAGGTAGGGGTTTACAATGAGCAGTTCTTC. Translated: CSGQEVGVYNEQFF.

The chain couples TRBV7-2 to TRBJ2-7, with TRBD2 as a possible D gene (6 bases). Looked up from germline, CDR1 is SGHTA and CDR2 is FQGNSA. This CDR3 is 14 amino acids long. The V gene lost 3 bases and the J gene lost 5 bases, with 14 bases spanning the gap. As DNA, the CDR3 is TGTGCCAGCAGCTTTAGCGGTCTTAAGGACGAGCAGTACTTC. This codes for CASSFSGLKDEQYF.

This clonotype was seen at least ten times. The V gene is TRBV6-2 or TRBV6-3, the J gene TRBJ1-1; TRBD1 matches 9 bases. Germline-derived CDR1 and CDR2 are MNHEY and SVGEGT. There are 17 residues in the CDR3. Trimming at V came to 6 bases and at J to 5 bases, leaving 16 bases not matched to a gene. CDR3 sequence: CASSWKVDRGFWTEAFF. CDR3 in DNA: TGTGCCAGCAGCTGGAAGGTGGACAGGGGATTTTGGACTGAAGCTTTCTTT.

This clonotype was recorded many times. The chain uses TRBV24-1 and TRBJ1-5; 7 bases map to TRBD1. V shed 4 bases and J 7 bases; nucleotides not matched to a gene: 12. Per germline, CDR1 KGHDR and CDR2 SFDVKD. This CDR3 has 16 amino acids. The CDR3 DNA is TGTGCCACCAGTGAAGGGGACAGCCGGGGATGGCAGCCCCAGCATTTT. This encodes CATSEGDSRGWQPQHF.

This clonotype was counted ten times or more. The chain has TRBV4-1 and TRBJ2-5; perhaps TRBD1 as D (6 bases). The CDR3 sequence is 15 residues long. Trimming shortened V by 1 base and J by 1 base, and 10 bases separated the two germline ends. CDR1 is MGHRA and CDR2 is YSYEKL in the germline V gene. The CDR3 spells CASSQGGRGQETQYF. CDR3 DNA sequence: TGCGCCAGCAGCCAAGGGGGGCGCGGCCAAGAGACCCAGTACTTC.

This clonotype was seen repeatedly, ten times or more. This chain connects TRBV27 to TRBJ2-7, with 10 bases matching TRBD1. Germline loops: CDR1 MNHEY, CDR2 SMNVEV (reference sequence). With V trimmed by 2 bases and J by 3 bases, 4 bases remained unmatched. This CDR3 is built from 15 residues. The CDR3: CASSLRGQGFYEQYF. The DNA of the CDR3 is TGTGCCAGCAGTTTACGGGGACAGGGGTTCTACGAGCAGTACTTC.

This clonotype was observed many times. V usage is TRBV25-1 and J usage is TRBJ1-1; D unclear. Trimming shortened V by 2 bases and J by 1 base, and 8 bases separated the two germline ends. This CDR3 region has 14 residues. Germline CDR1 MGHDK, CDR2 SYGVNS. The CDR3 DNA reads TGTGCCAGCAGTGAACCTCCGGGGAACACTGAAGCTTTCTTT. It specifies CASSEPPGNTEAFF. The full variable domain, in which reference TRBV25-1 and TRBJ1-1 provide the parts outside the CDR3, is EADIYQTPRYLVIGTGKKITLECSQTMGHDKMYWYQQDPGMELHLIHYSYGVNSTEKGDLSSESTVSRIRTEHFPLTLESARPSHTSQYLCASSEPPGNTEAFFGQGTRLTVV.

The sample holds many counts of this clonotype. The chain couples TRBV6-1 to TRBJ2-7; 8 bases match TRBD2. The CDR3 sequence is 15 residues long. CDR1 is MNHNS, CDR2 SASEGT, per germline. After removal of 6 bases from V and 1 base from J, the junction contained 8 bases not matched to a gene. For the CDR3, the DNA is TGTGCCAGCAGAACTTATGGCGGGAGGTCCTACGAGCAGTACTTC. Protein: CASRTYGGRSYEQYF.

This clonotype was seen a few times. CDR3 loop: CAIRGGGITDTQYF. The CDR3 DNA reads as TGTGCCATCAGGGGTGGCGGGATCACAGATACGCAGTATTTT. The chain is built from TRBV10-3 and TRBJ2-3, with D perhaps matching TRBD2 (6 bases). From germline, CDR1 is ENHRY and CDR2 SYGVKD. This CDR3 comprises 14 residues. Between the trimmed V and J ends, which lost 6 bases and 2 bases, there was a span of 12 bases.

The chain links TRBV7-9 to TRBJ2-2, with a possible D match to TRBD2 (6 bases). The CDR3 covers 15 residues. V dropped 2 bases and J dropped 3 bases, with 10 bases sitting between them. CDR1 and CDR2 from the germline V gene are SEHNR and FQNEAQ (reference sequence). The CDR3 is CASSLFGSDTGELFF. CDR3 DNA sequence: TGTGCCAGCAGCTTATTCGGGAGTGACACCGGGGAGCTGTTTTTT.

There are many counts of this clonotype. This rearrangement joins TRBV28 to TRBJ2-3; no firm D call. The ends were cut back, 6 bases at V and 0 bases at J, with 10 bases in the middle. The CDR3 length is 14 residues. CDR1 MDHEN and CDR2 SYDVKM come from the germline V gene. CDR3 nucleotide sequence: TGTGCCAGCAGGGGCAGTATTAGCACAGATACGCAGTATTTT. Its protein is CASRGSISTDTQYF.

This chain links TRBV19 with TRBJ2-3; possible D gene TRBD1, 5 bases. This CDR3 has 15 amino acids. V lost 7 bases and J lost 2, with 16 bases in between. The germline gives CDR1 LNHDA, CDR2 SQIVND (reference sequence). CDR3 DNA: TGTGCCAGTACTCCCCCGGCAGGGCTCACAGATACGCAGTATTTT. Protein sequence: CASTPPAGLTDTQYF.